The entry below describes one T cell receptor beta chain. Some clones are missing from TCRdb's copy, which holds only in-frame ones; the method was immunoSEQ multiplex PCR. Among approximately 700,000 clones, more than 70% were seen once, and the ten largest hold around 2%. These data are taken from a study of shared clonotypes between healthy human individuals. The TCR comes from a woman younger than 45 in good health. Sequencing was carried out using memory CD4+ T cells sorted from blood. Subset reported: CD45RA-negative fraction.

The CDR3 here is CASSYSLGRKLFF. CDR3 nucleotides: TGTGCCAGCAGTTACTCTTTAGGGAGGAAACTGTTTTTT. The chain recombines TRBV6-5 with TRBJ1-4; the D is unclear. Germline CDR1 and CDR2: MNHEY and SVGAGI. CDR3 size: 13 residues. Trimming shortened V by 0 bases and J by 11 bases, and 10 bases separated the two germline ends.